These 16 T cell receptor beta chains originate from one sample sequenced in a study of blood T cells in healthy people across ages. Sample-barcoded 5' priming and a J-beta primer mix drove a second PCR of roughly 7 to 11 cycles. TCRdb re-called the 5' RACE reads with MiXCR, one entry per CDR3 protein. The sample gives approximately 830,000 distinct CDR3 sequences, around 62% of which show up once; about 30% is in the top ten. Sequencing was done on a sample of blood. These TCRs come from a man aged 25-45 years in good health.

The chain couples TRBV18 to TRBJ2-1; D may be TRBD2 (7 bases). The CDR3 is 15 amino acids. Trimming stripped 3 bases from V and 8 bases from J, with 17 bases between. Germline CDR1 and CDR2: KGHSH and LQKENI. The CDR3 reads CASSPVGGPRYEQFF. CDR3 nucleotide sequence: TGTGCCAGCTCACCGGTCGGGGGGCCAAGATATGAGCAGTTCTTC.

The chain links TRBV2 to TRBJ1-5; no definite D call. The germline gives CDR1 SNHLY, CDR2 FYNNEI. V dropped 8 bases and J dropped 3 bases, with 17 bases sitting between them. This CDR3 comprises 15 residues. This CDR3 is CASGAWKAFNQPQHF. The CDR3 coding sequence is TGTGCCAGCGGTGCGTGGAAAGCCTTCAATCAGCCCCAGCATTTT.

The chain is built from TRBV6-5 and TRBJ1-2; D uncertain. Germline-derived CDR1 and CDR2 are MNHEY and SVGAGI. V gave up 9 bases and J gave up 4 bases, with 9 bases separating them. The CDR3 sequence is 11 residues long. CDR3 sequence (DNA): TGTGCCAGTACAGATTTCTATGGCTACACCTTC. Translation: CASTDFYGYTF.

J is TRBJ2-7 and V is TRBV20-1, with TRBD1 as a possible D gene (5 bases). The CDR3 loop spans 16 amino acids. V was clipped by 0 bases and J by 2 bases, with 17 bases between them. CDR1 DFQATT and CDR2 SNEGSKA come from the germline V gene (reference sequence). CDR3 sequence reads: CSARDHLVGLTYEQYF. In nucleotides, the CDR3 is TGCAGTGCTAGAGATCATTTAGTGGGGCTGACCTACGAGCAGTACTTC.

The chain carries TRBV6-2 or TRBV6-3 and TRBJ2-3; 7 bases fit TRBD1. In germline, CDR1 is MNHEY, CDR2 SVGEGT. The V and J ends lost 6 bases and 0 bases, in that order; junction bases with no gene match: 9. The CDR3 loop spans 16 amino acids. The DNA for the CDR3 is TGTGCCAGCAGCCCCGGGACAGAAACTAGCACAGATACGCAGTATTTT. This gives the protein CASSPGTETSTDTQYF.

CDR3 sequence: CASSIDGPYNNEQFF. In DNA, the CDR3 is TGTGCCAGTAGTATCGACGGGCCGTACAACAATGAGCAGTTCTTC. This chain uses TRBV19 with TRBJ2-1; no definite D call. The CDR3 is 15 residues long. Germline loops: CDR1 LNHDA, CDR2 SQIVND (reference sequence). Trimming stripped 3 bases from V and 5 bases from J, with 14 bases between.

The chain joins TRBV7-9 to TRBJ1-2, with D possibly being TRBD1 (6 bases). V lost 4 bases and J 0 bases, leaving 12 bases between the germline ends. This CDR3 is 15 amino acids long. CDR1 is SEHNR, CDR2 FQNEAQ, per germline (reference sequence). CDR3 region: CASSSTRQANYGYTF. CDR3 in DNA: TGTGCCAGCAGCTCAACCCGACAGGCTAACTATGGCTACACCTTC.

This clonotype was observed a single time. One end of the junction does not line up with germline, which may come from a read error. V is TRBV27 and J is TRBJ1-1; D may be TRBD1 (5 bases). The CDR3 loop spans 14 amino acids. Germline CDR1 MNHEY, CDR2 SMNVEV (reference sequence). The CDR3 DNA is TGTGCCAGCAGTCCCGGTGGGGGGTTCACTGGAGCTTTCTTT. Amino acids: CASSPGGGFTGAFF.

The chain is built from TRBV7-3 and TRBJ2-1, with D perhaps given as TRBD1 or TRBD2 (5 bases each). The V end lost 4 bases, the J end lost 7 bases, and 14 bases lay between the germline ends. Germline V gene lookup returns CDR1 SGHTA and CDR2 FQGTGA. The CDR3 totals 14 residues. The CDR3 region is CASSSGALRNEQFF. The CDR3 nucleotides are TGTGCCAGCAGCTCCGGGGCGTTGAGAAATGAGCAGTTCTTC.

The chain joins TRBV27 to TRBJ2-3; D may correspond to TRBD1 or TRBD2 (6 bases each). The CDR3 is 15 residues long. V lost 1 base and J lost 3, with 11 bases in between. Germline V gene sequence: CDR1 MNHEY, CDR2 SMNVEV (reference sequence). The CDR3 DNA sequence: TGTGCCAGCAGTTTATGGGGGGCTGAGACAGATACGCAGTATTTT. Protein: CASSLWGAETDTQYF.

The chain employs TRBV28 and TRBJ2-1; D gene unclear. CDR1 is MDHEN, CDR2 SYDVKM, per germline. The CDR3 consists of 14 residues. V shed 6 bases and J shed 13 bases, with 22 bases lying between them. The DNA of the CDR3 is TGTGCCAGCAGAACATCGGGCAGCCCCAGAGAACAGTTCTTC. Encoded protein: CASRTSGSPREQFF.

The genes are TRBV20-1 and TRBJ2-5, with D possibly matching TRBD1 (6 bases). TRBJ2-7 explains the end of the DNA better; the J call may be wrong. The germline CDR1 and CDR2 sequences are DFQATT and SNEGSKA (reference sequence). This CDR3 is built from 13 residues. Here the CDR3 DNA reads TGCAGTGCTTGGAGCTCGACAGGCCCCGAGCAGTACTTC. Amino acids: CSAWSSTGPEQYF.

This chain joins TRBV11-2 and TRBJ2-1; 11 bases map to TRBD1. The junction had 9 bases not matched to a gene; V was cut back by 5 bases and J by 9 bases. The CDR3 runs to 15 residues. In germline, CDR1 is SGHAT, CDR2 FQNNGV. CDR3 DNA: TGTGCCAGCAGCCCATCCGCGGGACAGGGGGTTGAGCAGTTCTTC. Protein sequence: CASSPSAGQGVEQFF.

V gene TRBV5-5 combines with J gene TRBJ1-6; D remains ambiguous. The CDR3 length is 12 residues. V was clipped by 0 bases and J by 10 bases, with 5 bases between them. CDR1 SGHKS and CDR2 YYEKEE come from the germline V gene (reference sequence). CDR3 coding DNA: TGTGCCAGCAGCTTGGCGGAATCACCCCTCCACTTT. This encodes CASSLAESPLHF.

This chain links TRBV6-2 or TRBV6-3 with TRBJ2-1; 9 nucleotides match TRBD1. J lost 8 bases, V lost 5 bases, and 7 bases had no gene match. Per the germline V gene, CDR1 is MNHEY and CDR2 is SVGEGT. This CDR3 spans 14 amino acids. CDR3 amino acids: CASSTGTGLHEQFF. The CDR3 DNA reads as TGTGCCAGCAGTACCGGGACAGGGTTGCATGAGCAGTTCTTC.

The chain recombines TRBV27 with TRBJ2-5; 8 bases match TRBD1. The DNA end is more similar to TRBJ2-7, so the J call may be wrong. In germline, CDR1 is MNHEY, CDR2 SMNVEV (reference sequence). The CDR3 spans 16 residues. The CDR3 loop reads CASSTDRDRMPHEQYF. The DNA of the CDR3 is TGTGCCAGCAGTACGGATCGGGACAGGATGCCCCACGAGCAGTACTTC.